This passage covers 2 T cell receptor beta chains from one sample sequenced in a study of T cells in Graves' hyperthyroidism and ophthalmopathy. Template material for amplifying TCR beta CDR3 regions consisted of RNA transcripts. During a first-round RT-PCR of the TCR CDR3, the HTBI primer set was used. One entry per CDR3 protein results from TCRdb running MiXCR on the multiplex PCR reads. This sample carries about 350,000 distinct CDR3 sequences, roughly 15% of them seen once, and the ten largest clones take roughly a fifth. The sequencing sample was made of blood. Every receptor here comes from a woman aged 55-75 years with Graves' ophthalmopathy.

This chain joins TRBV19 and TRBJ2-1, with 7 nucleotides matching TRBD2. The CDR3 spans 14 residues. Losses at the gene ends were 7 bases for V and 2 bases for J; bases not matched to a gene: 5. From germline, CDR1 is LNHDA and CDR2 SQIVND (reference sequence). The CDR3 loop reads CASNTGTTYNEQFF. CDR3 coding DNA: TGTGCCAGTAATACCGGGACTACCTACAATGAGCAGTTCTTC. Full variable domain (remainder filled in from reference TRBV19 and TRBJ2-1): DGGITQSPKYLFRKEGQNVTLSCEQNLNHDAMYWYRQDPGQGLRLIYYSQIVNDFQKGDIAEGYSVSREKKESFPLTVTSAQKNPTAFYLCASNTGTTYNEQFFGPGTRLTVL.

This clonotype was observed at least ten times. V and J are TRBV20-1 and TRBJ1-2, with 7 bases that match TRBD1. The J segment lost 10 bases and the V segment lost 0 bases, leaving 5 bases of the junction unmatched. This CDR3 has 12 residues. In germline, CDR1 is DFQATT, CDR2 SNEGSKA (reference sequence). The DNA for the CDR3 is TGCAGTGCTAGAGAAACAGGGGAGCACTACACCTTC. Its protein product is CSARETGEHYTF.